The entry below gives a single TCR beta chain sequence along with its context. One base away lies a much larger clone, so this may be a sequencing read error. Using RNA transcripts as the source, TCR beta CDR3 regions were amplified. Initially, a first-round RT-PCR of the TCR CDR3 employed the HTBI primer set. TCRdb re-called the multiplex PCR reads with MiXCR, one entry per CDR3 protein. Of over 700,000 distinct CDR3 sequences listed, 38% are singletons. The source of the sample is a study of T cells in Graves' hyperthyroidism and ophthalmopathy. J lost 2 bases, V lost 6 bases, and 7 bases had no gene match. This CDR3 comprises 14 residues.

The receptor comes from a man aged 18 to 30 with Graves' hyperthyroidism. Sequencing was done on a sample of blood. The J gene is TRBJ2-7, the V gene TRBV12-3 or TRBV12-4, with 7 bases fitting TRBD2. Written as DNA, the CDR3 is TGTGCCAGCAGCCTTAGCGGGTACACCTACGAGCAGTACTTC. Its translation: CASSLSGYTYEQYF.